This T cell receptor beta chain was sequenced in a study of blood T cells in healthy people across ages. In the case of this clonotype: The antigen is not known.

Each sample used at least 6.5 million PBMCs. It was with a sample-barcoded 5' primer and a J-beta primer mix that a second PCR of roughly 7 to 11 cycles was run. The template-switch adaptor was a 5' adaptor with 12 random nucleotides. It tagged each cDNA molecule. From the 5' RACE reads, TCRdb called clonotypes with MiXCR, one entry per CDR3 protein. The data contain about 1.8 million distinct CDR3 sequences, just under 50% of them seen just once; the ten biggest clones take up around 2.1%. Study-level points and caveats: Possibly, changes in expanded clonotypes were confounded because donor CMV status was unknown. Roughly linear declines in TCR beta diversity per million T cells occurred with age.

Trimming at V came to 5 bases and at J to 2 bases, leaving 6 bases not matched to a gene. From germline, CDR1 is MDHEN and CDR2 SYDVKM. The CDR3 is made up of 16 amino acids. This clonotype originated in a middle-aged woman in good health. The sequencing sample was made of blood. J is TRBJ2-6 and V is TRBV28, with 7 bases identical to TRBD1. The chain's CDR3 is CASSTPTGAGANVLTF. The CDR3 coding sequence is TGTGCCAGCAGTACGCCTACAGGGGCTGGGGCCAACGTCCTGACTTTC.